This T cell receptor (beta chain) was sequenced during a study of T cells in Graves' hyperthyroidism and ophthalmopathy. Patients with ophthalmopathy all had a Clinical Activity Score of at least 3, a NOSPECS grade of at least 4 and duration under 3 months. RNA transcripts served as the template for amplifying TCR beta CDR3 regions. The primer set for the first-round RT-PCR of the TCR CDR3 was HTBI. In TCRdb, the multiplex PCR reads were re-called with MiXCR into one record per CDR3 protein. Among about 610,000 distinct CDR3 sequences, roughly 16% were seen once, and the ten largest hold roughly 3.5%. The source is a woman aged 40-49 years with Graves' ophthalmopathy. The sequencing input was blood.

In nucleotides, the CDR3 is TGCAGTGCAGAGACTAGCGGGGGGGAGACCCAGTACTTC. It specifies CSAETSGGETQYF. J is TRBJ2-5 and V is TRBV20-1; 13 bases line up with TRBD2. The CDR3 spans 13 residues. J lost 5 bases, V lost 6 bases, and 3 bases had no gene match. The germline V gene has CDR1 DFQATT and CDR2 SNEGSKA (reference sequence).